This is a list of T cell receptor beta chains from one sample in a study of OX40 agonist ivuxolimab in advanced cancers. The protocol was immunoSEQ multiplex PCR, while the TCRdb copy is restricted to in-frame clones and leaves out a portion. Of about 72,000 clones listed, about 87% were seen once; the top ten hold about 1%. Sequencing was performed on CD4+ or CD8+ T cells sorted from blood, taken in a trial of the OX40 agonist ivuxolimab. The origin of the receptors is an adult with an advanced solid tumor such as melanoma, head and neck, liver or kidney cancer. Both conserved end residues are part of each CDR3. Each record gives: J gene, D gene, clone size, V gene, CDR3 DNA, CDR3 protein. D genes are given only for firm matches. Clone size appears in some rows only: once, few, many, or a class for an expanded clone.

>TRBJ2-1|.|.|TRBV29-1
TGCAGCGTTGCTCCTCCCTGGGATGAGCAGTTCTTC
CSVAPPWDEQFF
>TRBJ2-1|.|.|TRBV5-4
TGTGCCAGCAGCTTGGAGAGGGAAGGGCTTCGCAATGAGCAGTTCTTC
CASSLEREGLRNEQFF
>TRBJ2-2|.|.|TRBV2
TGTGCCAGCAGTGAACAGGGGTGGGACACCGGGGAGCTGTTTTTT
CASSEQGWDTGELFF
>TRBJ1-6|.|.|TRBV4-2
TGTGCCAGCAGCTTAGAAGTGAATTCACCCCTCCACTTT
CASSLEVNSPLHF
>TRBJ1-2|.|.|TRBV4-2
TGTGCCAGCAGCCAAGGCAGGTTAGCTAACTATGGCTACACCTTC
CASSQGRLANYGYTF
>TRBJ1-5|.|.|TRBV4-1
TGCGCCAGCAGCGCGGGACCGATAGAAAGCAATCAGCCCCAGCATTTT
CASSAGPIESNQPQHF
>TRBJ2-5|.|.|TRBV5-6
TGTGCCAGCAGCTTGCAGGGTGTAGAGACCCAGTACTTC
CASSLQGVETQYF
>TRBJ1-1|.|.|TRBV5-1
TGCGCCAGCAGCTTTACGGGGACGAACACTGAAGCTTTCTTT
CASSFTGTNTEAFF
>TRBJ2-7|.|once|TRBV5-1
TGCGCCAGCAGCTTGGGCCCAGGGGGGAGCTTCTACGAGCAGTACTTC
CASSLGPGGSFYEQYF
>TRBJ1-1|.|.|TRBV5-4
TGTGCCAGCAGCTTGTCGCCCCGACTGACAGTTAACACTGAAGCTTTCTTT
CASSLSPRLTVNTEAFF
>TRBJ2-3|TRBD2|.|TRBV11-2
TGTGCCAGCAGCTCCTTTGGGACTAGCGGGATTGTGGGGACAGATACGCAGTATTTT
CASSSFGTSGIVGTDTQYF
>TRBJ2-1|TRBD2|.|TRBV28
TGTGCCAGCAGTTCGCCCGGGACTAGCGGCCCATGGGATGAGCAGTTCTTC
CASSSPGTSGPWDEQFF
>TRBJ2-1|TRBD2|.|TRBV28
TGTGCCAGCAACATAGCGGGAGCGGGCAATGAGCAGTTCTTC
CASNIAGAGNEQFF
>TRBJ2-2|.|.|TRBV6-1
TGTGCCAGCAGTTTCAGCGGAAACACCGGGGAGCTGTTTTTT
CASSFSGNTGELFF
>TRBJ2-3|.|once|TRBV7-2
TGTGCCAGCAGCTTAGTTGGACTACCTAGCACAGATACGCAGTATTTT
CASSLVGLPSTDTQYF
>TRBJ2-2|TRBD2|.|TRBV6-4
TGTGCCAGCAGTGTGTCTAGCGGCCCCACCGGGGGCGGGGAGCTGTTTTTT
CASSVSSGPTGGGELFF